This T cell receptor beta chain was obtained from a study of human T cells and chemical hapten exposure. Time point denoted: pre-sensitization, week 0. Regarding treatment: therapeutic diphenylcyclopropenone sensitization with weekly scalp DPC. Germline V gene data show CDR1 as SGHNT and CDR2 as YYREEE (reference sequence). The CDR3 runs to 18 residues. V lost 1 base and J 1 base, leaving 20 bases between the germline ends. At least ten counts were recorded for this clonotype. As yet, its antigen is unknown. Study-wide results and limits: Patch test score was positively correlated with the counts of PT1 expanded TCRs.

Unique molecular identifiers were affixed to discrete cDNA molecules within the library. TCRdb reanalysed the RACE reads using MiXCR and keeps one entry per CDR3 protein. The repertoire holds some 74,000 distinct CDR3 sequences, with around 13% as singletons. This chain joins TRBV5-4 and TRBJ1-2; a weak D match, TRBD1 (5 bases). The source is a woman between 50 and 59 years old with alopecia areata. Some clones in this sample may be carry-over from other donors' samples. The sample in question was whole blood, obtained in connection with sensitization to the hapten diphenylcyclopropenone (DPC). CDR3 nucleotide sequence: TGTGCCAGCAGCTTGCGACAGATGTCAACCTTCTTTAACTATGGCTACACCTTC. Protein product: CASSLRQMSTFFNYGYTF. Combining the CDR3 with reference TRBV5-4 and TRBJ1-2 gives the whole variable domain ETGVTQSPTHLIKTRGQQVTLRCSSQSGHNTVSWYQQALGQGPQFIFQYYREEENGRGNFPPRFSGLQFPNYSSELNVNALELDDSALYLCASSLRQMSTFFNYGYTFGSGTRLTVV.